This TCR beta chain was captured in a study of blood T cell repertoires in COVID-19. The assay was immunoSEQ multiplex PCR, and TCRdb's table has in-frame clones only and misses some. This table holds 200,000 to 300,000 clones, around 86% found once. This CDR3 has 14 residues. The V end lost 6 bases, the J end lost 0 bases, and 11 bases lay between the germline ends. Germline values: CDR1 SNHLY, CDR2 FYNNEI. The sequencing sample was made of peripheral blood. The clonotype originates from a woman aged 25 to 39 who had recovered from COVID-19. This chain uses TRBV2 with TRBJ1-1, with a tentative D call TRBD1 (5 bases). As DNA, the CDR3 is TGTGCCAGCAGGCTGGACACGCTGAACACTGAAGCTTTCTTT. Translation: CASRLDTLNTEAFF.